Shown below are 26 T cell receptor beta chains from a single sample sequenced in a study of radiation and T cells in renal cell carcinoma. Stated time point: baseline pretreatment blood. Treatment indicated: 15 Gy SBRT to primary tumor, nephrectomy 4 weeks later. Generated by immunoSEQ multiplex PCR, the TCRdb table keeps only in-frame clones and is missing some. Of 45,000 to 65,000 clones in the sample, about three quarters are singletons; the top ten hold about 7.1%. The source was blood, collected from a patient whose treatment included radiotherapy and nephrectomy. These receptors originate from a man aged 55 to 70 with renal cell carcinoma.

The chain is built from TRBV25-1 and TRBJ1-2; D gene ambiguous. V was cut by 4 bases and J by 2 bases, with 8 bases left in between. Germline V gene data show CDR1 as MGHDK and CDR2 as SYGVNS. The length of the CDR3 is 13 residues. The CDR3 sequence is CASSGTENYGYTF. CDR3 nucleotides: TGTGCCAGCAGTGGAACGGAGAACTATGGCTACACCTTC.

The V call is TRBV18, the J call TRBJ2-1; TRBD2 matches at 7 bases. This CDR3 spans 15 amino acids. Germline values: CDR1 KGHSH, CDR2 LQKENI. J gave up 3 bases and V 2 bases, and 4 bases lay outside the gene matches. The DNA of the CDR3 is TGTGCCAGCTCACCATCTAGCGGTATCTACAATGAGCAGTTCTTC. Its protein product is CASSPSSGIYNEQFF.

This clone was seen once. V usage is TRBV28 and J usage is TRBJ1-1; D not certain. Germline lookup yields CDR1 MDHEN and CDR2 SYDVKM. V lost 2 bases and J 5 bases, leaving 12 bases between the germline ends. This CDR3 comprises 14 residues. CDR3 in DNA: TGTGCCAGCAGTTTAGGAGGGAGAGGGACTGAAGCTTTCTTT. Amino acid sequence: CASSLGGRGTEAFF.

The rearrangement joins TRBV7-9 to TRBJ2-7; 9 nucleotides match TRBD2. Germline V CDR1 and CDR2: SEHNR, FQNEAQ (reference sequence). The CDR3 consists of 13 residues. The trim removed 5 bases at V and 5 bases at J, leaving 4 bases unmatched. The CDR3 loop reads CASSRSGSDEQYV. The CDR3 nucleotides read TGTGCCAGCAGCCGTAGCGGGAGCGACGAGCAGTACGTC.

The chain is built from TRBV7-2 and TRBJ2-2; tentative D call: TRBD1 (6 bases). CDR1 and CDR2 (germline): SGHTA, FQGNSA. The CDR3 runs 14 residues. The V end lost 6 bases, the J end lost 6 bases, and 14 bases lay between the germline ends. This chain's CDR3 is CASREQGWAGELFF. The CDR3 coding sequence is TGTGCCAGCAGGGAACAGGGTTGGGCCGGGGAGCTGTTTTTT.

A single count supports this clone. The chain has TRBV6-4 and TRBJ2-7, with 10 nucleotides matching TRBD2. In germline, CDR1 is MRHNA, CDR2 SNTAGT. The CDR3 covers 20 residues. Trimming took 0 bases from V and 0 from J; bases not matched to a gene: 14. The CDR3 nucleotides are TGTGCCAGCAGTGACTCCTACGGCCTAGCGGGGGCTCCAAGCTCCTACGAGCAGTACTTC. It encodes CASSDSYGLAGAPSSYEQYF.

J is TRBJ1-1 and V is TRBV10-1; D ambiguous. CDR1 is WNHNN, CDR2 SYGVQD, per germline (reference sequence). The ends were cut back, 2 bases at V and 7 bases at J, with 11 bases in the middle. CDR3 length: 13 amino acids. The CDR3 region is CASSEGRTGEAFF. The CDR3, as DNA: TGCGCCAGCAGTGAGGGACGGACGGGTGAAGCTTTCTTT.

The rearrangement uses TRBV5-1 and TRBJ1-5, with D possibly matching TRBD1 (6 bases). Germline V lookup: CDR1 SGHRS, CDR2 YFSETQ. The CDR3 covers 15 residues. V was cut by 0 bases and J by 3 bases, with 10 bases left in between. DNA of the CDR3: TGCGCCAGCAGCTTGGGACAGGATCTCAATCAGCCCCAGCATTTT. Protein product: CASSLGQDLNQPQHF.

CDR3 amino acids: CASSLGTGGAGEKLFF. In DNA, the CDR3 is TGTGCCAGCAGCTTAGGGACAGGGGGCGCCGGGGAAAAACTGTTTTTT. The chain combines TRBV5-5 with TRBJ1-4, with TRBD1 matching over 12 bases. The CDR3 totals 16 residues. J was trimmed by 8 bases and V by 2 bases; bases with no gene match: 7. Germline CDR1 and CDR2: SGHKS and YYEKEE (reference sequence).

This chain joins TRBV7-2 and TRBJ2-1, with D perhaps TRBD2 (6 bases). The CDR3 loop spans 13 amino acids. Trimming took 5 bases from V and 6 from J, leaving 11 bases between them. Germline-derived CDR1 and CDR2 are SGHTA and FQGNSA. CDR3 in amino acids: CASSHGTPNEQFF. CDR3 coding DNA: TGTGCCAGCAGCCACGGGACTCCCAATGAGCAGTTCTTC.

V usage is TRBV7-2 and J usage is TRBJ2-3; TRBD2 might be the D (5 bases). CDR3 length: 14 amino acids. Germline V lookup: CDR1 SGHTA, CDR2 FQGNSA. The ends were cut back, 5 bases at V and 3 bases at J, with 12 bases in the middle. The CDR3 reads CASSPSGVTDTQYF. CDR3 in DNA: TGTGCCAGCAGCCCCAGCGGAGTTACAGATACGCAGTATTTT.

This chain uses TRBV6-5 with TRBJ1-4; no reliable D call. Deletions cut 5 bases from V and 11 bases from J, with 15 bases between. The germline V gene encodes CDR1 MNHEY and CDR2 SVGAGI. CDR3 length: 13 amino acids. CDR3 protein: CASSKGGAAKLFF. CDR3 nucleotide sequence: TGTGCCAGCAGTAAAGGTGGAGCAGCCAAACTGTTTTTT.

CDR3 in DNA: TGTGCCAGCAGTGTAACGGACAGCGAAAGCTCCTATAATTCACCCCTCCACTTT. It translates to CASSVTDSESSYNSPLHF. The rearrangement links TRBV2 to TRBJ1-6, with D maybe TRBD1 (6 bases). This CDR3 has 18 amino acids. Germline lookup yields CDR1 SNHLY and CDR2 FYNNEI. V was clipped by 4 bases and J by 0 bases, with 16 bases between them.

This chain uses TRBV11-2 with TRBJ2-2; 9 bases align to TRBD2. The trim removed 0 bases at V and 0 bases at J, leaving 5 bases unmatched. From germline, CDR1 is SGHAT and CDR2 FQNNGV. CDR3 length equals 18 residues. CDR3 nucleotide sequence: TGTGCCAGCAGCTTAGATCTCGGACTAGCGTCGAACACCGGGGAGCTGTTTTTT. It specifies CASSLDLGLASNTGELFF. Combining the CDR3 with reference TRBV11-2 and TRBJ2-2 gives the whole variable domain EAGVAQSPRYKIIEKRQSVAFWCNPISGHATLYWYQQILGQGPKLLIQFQNNGVVDDSQLPKDRFSAERLKGVDSTLKIQPAKLEDSAVYLCASSLDLGLASNTGELFFGEGSRLTVL.

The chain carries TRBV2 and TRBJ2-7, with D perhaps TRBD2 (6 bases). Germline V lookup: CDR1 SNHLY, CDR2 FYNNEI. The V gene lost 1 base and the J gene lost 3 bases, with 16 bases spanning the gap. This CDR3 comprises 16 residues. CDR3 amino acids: CASSEEVSAGYYEQYV. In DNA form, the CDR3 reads TGTGCCAGCAGTGAAGAAGTTTCAGCGGGTTACTACGAGCAGTACGTC.

The CDR3 spells CASREGQANTGELFF. In nucleotides, the CDR3 is TGTGCCAGCAGGGAGGGACAGGCGAACACCGGGGAGCTGTTTTTT. This chain uses TRBV6-1 with TRBJ2-2; TRBD1 agrees at 8 bases. The CDR3 runs 15 residues. CDR1 MNHNS and CDR2 SASEGT come from the germline V gene. The V segment lost 6 bases and the J segment 0 bases; nucleotides outside the gene matches: 3.

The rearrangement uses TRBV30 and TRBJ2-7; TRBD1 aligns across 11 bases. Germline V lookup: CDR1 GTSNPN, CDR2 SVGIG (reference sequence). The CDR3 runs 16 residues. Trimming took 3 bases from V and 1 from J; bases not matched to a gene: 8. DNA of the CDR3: TGTGCCTGGAGACCATCGGACAGGGGGCAATCCTACGAGCAGTACTTC. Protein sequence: CAWRPSDRGQSYEQYF.

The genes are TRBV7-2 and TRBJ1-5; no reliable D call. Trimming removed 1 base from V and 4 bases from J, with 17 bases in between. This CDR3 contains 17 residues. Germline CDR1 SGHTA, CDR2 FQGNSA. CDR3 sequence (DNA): TGTGCCAGCAGCTTAGTAGGGCAGGCTTATAGGAATCAGCCCCAGCATTTT. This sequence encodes CASSLVGQAYRNQPQHF.

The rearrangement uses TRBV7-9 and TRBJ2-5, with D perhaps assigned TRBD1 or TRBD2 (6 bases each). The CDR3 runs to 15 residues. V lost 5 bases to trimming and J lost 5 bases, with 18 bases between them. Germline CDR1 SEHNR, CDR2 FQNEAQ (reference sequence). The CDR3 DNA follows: TGTGCCAGCAGCCGACCTGTCGGGGGCCGGGAGACCCAGTACTTC. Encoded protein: CASSRPVGGRETQYF.

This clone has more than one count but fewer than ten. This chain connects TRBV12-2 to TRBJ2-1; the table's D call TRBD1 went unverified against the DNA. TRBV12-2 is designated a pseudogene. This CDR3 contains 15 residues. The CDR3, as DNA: TGTGCAAGTCGCTTATCGCACAGCTCCTACAATGAGCAGTTCTTC. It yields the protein CASRLSHSSYNEQFF.

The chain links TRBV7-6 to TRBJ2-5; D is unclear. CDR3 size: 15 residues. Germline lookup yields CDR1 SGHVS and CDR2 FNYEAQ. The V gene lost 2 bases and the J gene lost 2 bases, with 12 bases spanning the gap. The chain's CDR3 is CASSLRQDVQETQYF. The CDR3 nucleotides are TGTGCCAGCAGCTTACGGCAGGACGTTCAAGAGACCCAGTACTTC.

CDR3 amino acids: CASSQDLIGNEQFF. In DNA, the CDR3 is TGCGCCAGCAGCCAAGATCTAATCGGGAATGAGCAGTTCTTC. The chain combines TRBV4-3 with TRBJ2-1; D remains unclear. This CDR3 region has 14 residues. V gave up 0 bases and J gave up 7 bases, with 10 bases separating them. Looked up from germline, CDR1 is LGHNA and CDR2 is YSLEER.

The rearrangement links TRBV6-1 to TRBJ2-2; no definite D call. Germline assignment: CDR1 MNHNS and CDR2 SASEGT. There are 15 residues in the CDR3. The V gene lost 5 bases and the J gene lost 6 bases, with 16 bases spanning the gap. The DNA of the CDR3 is TGTGCCAGCAGTCCTAGAACCTTAGCACCCGGGGAGCTGTTTTTT. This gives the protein CASSPRTLAPGELFF.

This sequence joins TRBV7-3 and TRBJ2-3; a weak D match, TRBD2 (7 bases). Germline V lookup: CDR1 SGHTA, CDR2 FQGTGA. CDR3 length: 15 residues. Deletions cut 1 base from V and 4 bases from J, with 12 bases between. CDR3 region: CASSLMGGQSDTQYF. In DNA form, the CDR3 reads TGTGCCAGCAGCTTAATGGGGGGGCAATCAGATACGCAGTATTTT.

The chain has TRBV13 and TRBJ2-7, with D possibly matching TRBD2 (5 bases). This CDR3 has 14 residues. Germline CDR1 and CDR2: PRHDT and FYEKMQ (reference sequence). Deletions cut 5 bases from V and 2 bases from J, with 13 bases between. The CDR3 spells CASSESAGAYEQYF. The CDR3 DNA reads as TGTGCCAGCAGCGAGAGTGCCGGGGCCTACGAGCAGTACTTC.

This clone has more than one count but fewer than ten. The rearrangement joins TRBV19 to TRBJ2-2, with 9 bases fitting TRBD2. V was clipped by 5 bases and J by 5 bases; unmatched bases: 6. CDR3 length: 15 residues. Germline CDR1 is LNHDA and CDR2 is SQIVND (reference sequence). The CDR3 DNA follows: TGTGCCAGTAGTCCTAGCGGGATTGAAACCGGGGAGCTGTTTTTT. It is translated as CASSPSGIETGELFF.